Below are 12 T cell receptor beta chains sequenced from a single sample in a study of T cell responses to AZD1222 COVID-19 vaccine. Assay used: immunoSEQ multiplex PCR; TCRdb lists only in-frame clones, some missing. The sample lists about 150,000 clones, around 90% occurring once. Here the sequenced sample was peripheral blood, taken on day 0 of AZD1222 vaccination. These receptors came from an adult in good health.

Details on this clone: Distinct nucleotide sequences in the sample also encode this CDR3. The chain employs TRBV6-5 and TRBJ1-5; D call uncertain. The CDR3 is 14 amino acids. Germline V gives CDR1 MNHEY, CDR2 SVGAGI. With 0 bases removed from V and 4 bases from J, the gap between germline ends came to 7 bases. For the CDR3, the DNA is TGTGCCAGCAGTTACTCGACCGGGAATCAGCCCCAGCATTTT. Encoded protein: CASSYSTGNQPQHF.

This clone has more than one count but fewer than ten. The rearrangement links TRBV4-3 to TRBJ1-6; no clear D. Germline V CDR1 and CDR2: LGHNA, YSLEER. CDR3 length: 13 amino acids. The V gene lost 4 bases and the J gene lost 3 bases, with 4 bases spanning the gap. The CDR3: CASSPDYNSPLHF. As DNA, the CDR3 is TGCGCCAGCAGCCCGGACTATAATTCACCCCTCCACTTT.

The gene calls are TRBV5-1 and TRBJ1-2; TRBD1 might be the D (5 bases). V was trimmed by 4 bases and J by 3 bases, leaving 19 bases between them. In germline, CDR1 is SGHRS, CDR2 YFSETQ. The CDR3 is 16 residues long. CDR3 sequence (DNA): TGCGCCAGCAGCCATAAGGACAACGCACCGCACTATGGCTACACCTTC. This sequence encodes CASSHKDNAPHYGYTF.

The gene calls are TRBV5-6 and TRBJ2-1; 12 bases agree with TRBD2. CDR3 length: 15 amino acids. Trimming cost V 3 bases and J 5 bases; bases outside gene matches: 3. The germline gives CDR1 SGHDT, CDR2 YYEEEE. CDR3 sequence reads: CASSSLAGGNNEQFF. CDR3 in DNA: TGTGCCAGCAGCTCACTAGCGGGGGGAAACAATGAGCAGTTCTTC. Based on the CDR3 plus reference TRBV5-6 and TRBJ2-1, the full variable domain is DAGVTQSPTHLIKTRGQQVTLRCSPKSGHDTVSWYQQALGQGPQFIFQYYEEEERQRGNFPDRFSGHQFPNYSSELNVNALLLGDSALYLCASSSLAGGNNEQFFGPGTRLTVL.

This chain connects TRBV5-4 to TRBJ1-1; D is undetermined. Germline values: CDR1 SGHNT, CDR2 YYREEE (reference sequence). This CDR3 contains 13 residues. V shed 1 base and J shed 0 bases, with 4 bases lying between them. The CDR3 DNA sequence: TGTGCCAGCAGCTTGACCATGAACACTGAAGCTTTCTTT. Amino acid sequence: CASSLTMNTEAFF. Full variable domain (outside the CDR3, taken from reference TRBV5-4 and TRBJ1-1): ETGVTQSPTHLIKTRGQQVTLRCSSQSGHNTVSWYQQALGQGPQFIFQYYREEENGRGNFPPRFSGLQFPNYSSELNVNALELDDSALYLCASSLTMNTEAFFGQGTRLTVV.

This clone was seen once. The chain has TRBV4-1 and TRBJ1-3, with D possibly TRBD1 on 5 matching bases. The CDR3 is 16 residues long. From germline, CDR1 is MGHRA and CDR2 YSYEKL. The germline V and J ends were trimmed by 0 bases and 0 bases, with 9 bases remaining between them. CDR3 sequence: CASSQDPGGSGNTIYF. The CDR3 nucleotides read TGCGCCAGCAGCCAAGATCCCGGGGGCTCTGGAAACACCATATATTTT.

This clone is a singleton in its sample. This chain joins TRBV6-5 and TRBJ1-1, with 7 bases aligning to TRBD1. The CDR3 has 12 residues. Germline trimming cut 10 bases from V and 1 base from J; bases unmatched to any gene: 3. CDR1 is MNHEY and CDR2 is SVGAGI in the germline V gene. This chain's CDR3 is CAIGTANTEAFF. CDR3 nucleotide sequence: TGTGCCATCGGGACAGCGAACACTGAAGCTTTCTTT.

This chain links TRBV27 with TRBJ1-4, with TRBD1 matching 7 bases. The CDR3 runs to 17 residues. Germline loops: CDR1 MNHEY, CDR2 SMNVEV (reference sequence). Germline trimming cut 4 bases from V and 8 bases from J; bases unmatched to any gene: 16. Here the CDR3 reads CASSSLMSGGMSEKLFF. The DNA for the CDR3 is TGTGCCAGCAGTTCCCTCATGTCAGGGGGAATGAGCGAAAAACTGTTTTTT.

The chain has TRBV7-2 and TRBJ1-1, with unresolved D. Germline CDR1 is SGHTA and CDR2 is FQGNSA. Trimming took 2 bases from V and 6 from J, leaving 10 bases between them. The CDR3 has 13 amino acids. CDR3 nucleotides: TGTGCCAGCAGCTTAACATCGGTTCCTGAAGCTTTCTTT. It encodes CASSLTSVPEAFF.

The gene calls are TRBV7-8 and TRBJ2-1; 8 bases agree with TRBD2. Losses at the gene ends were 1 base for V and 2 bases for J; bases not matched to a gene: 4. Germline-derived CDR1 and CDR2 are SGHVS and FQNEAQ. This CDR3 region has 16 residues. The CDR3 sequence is CASSLGLSGAYNEQFF. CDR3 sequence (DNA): TGTGCCAGCAGCTTAGGCCTTAGCGGGGCCTACAATGAGCAGTTCTTC.

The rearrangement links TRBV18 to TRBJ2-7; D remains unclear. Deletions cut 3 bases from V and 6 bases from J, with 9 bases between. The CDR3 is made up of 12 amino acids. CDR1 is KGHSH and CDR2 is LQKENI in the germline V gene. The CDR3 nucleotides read TGTGCCAGCTCACCTTCTCATTCCGAGCAGTACTTC. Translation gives CASSPSHSEQYF.

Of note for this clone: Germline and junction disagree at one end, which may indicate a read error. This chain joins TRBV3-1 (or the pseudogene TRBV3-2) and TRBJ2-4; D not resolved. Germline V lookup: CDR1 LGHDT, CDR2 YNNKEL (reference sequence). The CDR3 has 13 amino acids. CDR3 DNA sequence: TGTGCCAGCAGACAAGAAGGTTTGAACATTCAGTACTTC. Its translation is CASRQEGLNIQYF.